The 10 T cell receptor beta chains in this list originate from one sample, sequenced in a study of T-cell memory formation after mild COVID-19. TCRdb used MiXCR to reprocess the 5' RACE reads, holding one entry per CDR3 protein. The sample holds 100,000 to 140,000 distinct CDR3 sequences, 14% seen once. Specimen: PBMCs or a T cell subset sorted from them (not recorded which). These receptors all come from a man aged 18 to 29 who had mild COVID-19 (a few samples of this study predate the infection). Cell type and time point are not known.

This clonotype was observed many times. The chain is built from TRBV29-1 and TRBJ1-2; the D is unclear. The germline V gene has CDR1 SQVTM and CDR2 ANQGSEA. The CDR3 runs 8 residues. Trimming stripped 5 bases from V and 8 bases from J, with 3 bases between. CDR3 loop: CSVTGYTF. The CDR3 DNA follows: TGCAGCGTTACAGGCTACACCTTC.

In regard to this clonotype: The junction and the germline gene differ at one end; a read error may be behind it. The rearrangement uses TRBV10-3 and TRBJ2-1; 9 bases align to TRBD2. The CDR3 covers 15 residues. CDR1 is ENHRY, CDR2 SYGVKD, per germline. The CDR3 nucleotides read TGTGCCATCAGTGCGCAGCGGGGGGACTACAATGAGCAGGTCTTC. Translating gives CAISAQRGDYNEQVF.

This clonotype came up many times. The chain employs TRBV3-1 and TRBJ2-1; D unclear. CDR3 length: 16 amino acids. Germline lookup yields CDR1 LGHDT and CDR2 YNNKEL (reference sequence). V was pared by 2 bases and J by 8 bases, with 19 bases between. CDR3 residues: CASSQTQPPSADEQFF. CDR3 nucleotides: TGTGCCAGCAGCCAAACCCAACCCCCATCCGCCGATGAGCAGTTCTTC.

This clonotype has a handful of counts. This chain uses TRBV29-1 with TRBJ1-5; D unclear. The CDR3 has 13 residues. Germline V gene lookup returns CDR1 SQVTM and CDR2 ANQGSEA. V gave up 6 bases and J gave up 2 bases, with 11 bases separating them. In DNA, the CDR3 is TGCAGCGTCGGGGAGCTGGGCAATCAGCCCCAGCATTTT. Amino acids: CSVGELGNQPQHF.

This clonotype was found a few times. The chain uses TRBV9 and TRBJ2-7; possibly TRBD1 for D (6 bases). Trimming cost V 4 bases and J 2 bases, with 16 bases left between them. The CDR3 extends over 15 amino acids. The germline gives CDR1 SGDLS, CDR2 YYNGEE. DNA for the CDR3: TGTGCCAGCAGCCCCGGGGCAGGGGCCACCTACGAGCAGTACGTC. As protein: CASSPGAGATYEQYV.

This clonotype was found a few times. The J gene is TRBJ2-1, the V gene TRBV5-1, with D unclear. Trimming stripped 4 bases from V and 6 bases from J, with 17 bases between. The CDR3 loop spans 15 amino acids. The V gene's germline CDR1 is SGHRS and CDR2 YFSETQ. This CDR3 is CASSVNIGVINEQFF. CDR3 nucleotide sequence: TGCGCCAGCAGCGTTAATATTGGAGTAATCAATGAGCAGTTCTTC.

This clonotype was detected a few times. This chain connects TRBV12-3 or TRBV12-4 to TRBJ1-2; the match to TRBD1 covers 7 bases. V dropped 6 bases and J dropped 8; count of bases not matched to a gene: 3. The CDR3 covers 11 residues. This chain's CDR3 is CASRRTGGYTF. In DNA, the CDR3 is TGTGCCAGCAGGCGGACAGGCGGCTACACCTTC.

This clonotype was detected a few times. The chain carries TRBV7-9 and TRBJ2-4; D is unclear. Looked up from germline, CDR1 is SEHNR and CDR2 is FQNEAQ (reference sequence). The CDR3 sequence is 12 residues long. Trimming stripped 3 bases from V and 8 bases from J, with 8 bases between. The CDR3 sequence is CASSLGRDIQYF. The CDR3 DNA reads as TGTGCCAGCAGCTTGGGTAGAGACATTCAGTACTTC.

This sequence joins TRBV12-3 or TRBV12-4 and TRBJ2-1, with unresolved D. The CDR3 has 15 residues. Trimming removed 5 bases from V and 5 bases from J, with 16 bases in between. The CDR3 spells CASSRTDGQNNEQFF. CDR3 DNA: TGTGCCAGCAGTCGAACGGATGGGCAGAACAATGAGCAGTTCTTC.

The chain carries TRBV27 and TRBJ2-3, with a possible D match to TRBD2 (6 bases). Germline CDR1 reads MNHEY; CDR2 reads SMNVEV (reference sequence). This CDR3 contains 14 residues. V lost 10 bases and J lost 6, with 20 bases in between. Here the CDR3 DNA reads TGTGCCACTGCACTAGCAGGGCTGGGGGATACGCAGTATTTT. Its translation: CATALAGLGDTQYF.